The next 32 T cell receptor beta chains were all read from a single sample in a study of early T cells in non-severe SARS-CoV-2 infection. TCRdb fed the 5' RACE reads into MiXCR, producing one record per CDR3 protein. The data contain about 83,000 distinct CDR3 sequences, about 10% of them seen just once; the ten biggest clones take up approximately 8%. Sequencing was performed on whole blood, taken at baseline. The receptors derive from an adult who was a healthcare worker with PCR-confirmed SARS-CoV-2 infection or an uninfected control (not recorded which).

This clonotype was seen ten or more times. This chain links TRBV7-3 with TRBJ2-3; TRBD2 aligns across 15 bases. V lost 0 bases and J lost 2; bases outside the gene matches: 6. This CDR3 has 19 residues. Germline V CDR1 and CDR2: SGHTA, FQGTGA. This CDR3 reads CASSLTGTSGRINTDTQYF. CDR3 nucleotide sequence: TGTGCCAGCAGCTTAACTGGGACTAGCGGGAGGATTAACACAGATACGCAGTATTTT.

A few counts support this clonotype. CDR3 residues: CASRMIETAKTQYF. As DNA, the CDR3 is TGTGCCAGCAGGATGATAGAGACTGCGAAGACCCAGTACTTC. The rearrangement links TRBV6-5 to TRBJ2-5; D not certain. The CDR3 is 14 amino acids. The germline gives CDR1 MNHEY, CDR2 SVGAGI. The ends were cut back, 6 bases at V and 6 bases at J, with 17 bases in the middle.

The table lists this clonotype with a few counts. The chain is built from TRBV10-3 and TRBJ1-5; 8 positions match TRBD1. Germline V lookup: CDR1 ENHRY, CDR2 SYGVKD. This CDR3 comprises 15 residues. V lost 5 bases to trimming and J lost 2 bases; unmatched junction nucleotides: 5. CDR3 in amino acids: CAISSGGAGNQPQHF. The CDR3 DNA is TGTGCCATCAGTTCAGGGGGCGCGGGCAATCAGCCCCAGCATTTT.

This clonotype occurred many times. The chain couples TRBV30 to TRBJ1-2; D is ambiguous. Germline V gene sequence: CDR1 GTSNPN, CDR2 SVGIG (reference sequence). Trimming took 5 bases from V and 7 from J, leaving 8 bases between them. The CDR3 has 10 residues. CDR3 bases: TGTGCCTGGGCTTCTGGTGGCTACACCTTC. As protein: CAWASGGYTF.

This clonotype was seen only a few times. This chain joins TRBV28 and TRBJ2-1; D is perhaps TRBD1 (5 bases). The CDR3 totals 15 residues. CDR1 and CDR2 (germline): MDHEN, SYDVKM. V lost 4 bases, J lost 5 bases, and 15 bases lay in between. The CDR3 DNA is TGTGCCAGCAGTTCCGACAGCGAGCTAAACAATGAGCAGTTCTTC. It specifies CASSSDSELNNEQFF.

At least ten counts were recorded for this clonotype. The V and J genes are TRBV7-8 and TRBJ2-3; maybe TRBD2 (5 bases). With 5 bases removed from V and 1 base from J, the gap between germline ends came to 13 bases. CDR3 length: 15 amino acids. Germline V gene sequence: CDR1 SGHVS, CDR2 FQNEAQ. Here the CDR3 reads CASSPMTRGTDTQYF. Here the CDR3 DNA reads TGTGCCAGCAGCCCTATGACGAGGGGCACAGATACGCAGTATTTT.

This clonotype was seen many times. The chain uses TRBV4-1 and TRBJ1-1; D is ambiguous. The CDR3 sequence is 15 residues long. Trimming took 3 bases from V and 1 from J, leaving 12 bases between them. Germline V gives CDR1 MGHRA, CDR2 YSYEKL. CDR3 sequence reads: CASSQARAGNTEAFF. For the CDR3, the DNA is TGCGCCAGCAGCCAGGCCCGGGCGGGGAACACTGAAGCTTTCTTT.

The table lists this clonotype with a few counts. CDR3: CASRDVGVRTSSGNTIYF. The CDR3 DNA reads TGTGCCAGCAGAGACGTTGGGGTGAGGACGAGCTCTGGAAACACCATATATTTT. V and J are TRBV6-2 or TRBV6-3 and TRBJ1-3; D not resolved. V shed 6 bases and J shed 0 bases, with 21 bases lying between them. CDR3 size: 18 residues. Germline V gene data show CDR1 as MNHEY and CDR2 as SVGEGT.

This clonotype was picked up many times. The V gene is TRBV6-1, the J gene TRBJ2-1; perhaps TRBD2 as D (6 bases). Trimming removed 4 bases from V and 8 bases from J, with 18 bases in between. Germline V gives CDR1 MNHNS, CDR2 SASEGT. This CDR3 has 15 residues. The CDR3 nucleotides are TGTGCCAGCAGTGCACGGACTACGACACGTGATGAGCAGTTCTTC. Its protein product is CASSARTTTRDEQFF.

This clonotype was seen more than once but under ten times. The chain carries TRBV27 and TRBJ2-7; 8 bases are shared with TRBD1. The germline gives CDR1 MNHEY, CDR2 SMNVEV (reference sequence). The junction had 9 bases not matched to a gene; V was cut back by 5 bases and J by 3 bases. The CDR3 has 15 amino acids. CDR3 coding DNA: TGTGCCAGCAGTCGGACAGGGATTCCAAACTACGAGCAGTACTTC. Its translation is CASSRTGIPNYEQYF.

This clonotype was found a few times. CDR3 loop: CSAIPGQHYEQYF. The CDR3 region has the DNA TGCAGTGCTATACCTGGACAGCACTACGAGCAGTACTTC. The chain carries TRBV20-1 and TRBJ2-7; possibly TRBD1 for D (6 bases). Germline assignment: CDR1 DFQATT and CDR2 SNEGSKA (reference sequence). The CDR3 sequence is 13 residues long. The V gene lost 4 bases and the J gene lost 3 bases, with 13 bases spanning the gap.

The rearrangement joins TRBV5-1 to TRBJ1-5; perhaps TRBD1 as D (5 bases). In germline, CDR1 is SGHRS, CDR2 YFSETQ. Trimming left V 4 bases short and J 7 bases short, with 18 bases between. There are 15 residues in the CDR3. The CDR3 bases are TGCGCCAGCAGCCCTGGACTGGGGGGTGGACAGCCCCAGCATTTT. Protein sequence: CASSPGLGGGQPQHF.

The table lists this clonotype with many counts. The chain has TRBV27 and TRBJ2-6; TRBD1 matches 9 bases. This CDR3 contains 17 residues. V trimming: 8 bases; J trimming: 4 bases; junction bases outside the gene matches: 12. Germline values: CDR1 MNHEY, CDR2 SMNVEV (reference sequence). The CDR3 loop is CASPPGQGKPGANVLTF. The DNA of the CDR3 is TGTGCCAGCCCTCCGGGACAGGGCAAACCCGGGGCCAACGTCCTGACTTTC.

The CDR3 sequence is CASSWGPAGGPPSYNEQFF. In DNA form, the CDR3 reads TGTGCCAGCAGCTGGGGACCAGCGGGAGGGCCCCCCTCCTACAATGAGCAGTTCTTC. This chain joins TRBV7-2 and TRBJ2-1; 10 bases agree with TRBD2. CDR1 is SGHTA, CDR2 FQGNSA, per germline. CDR3 length: 19 residues. V lost 4 bases, J lost 0 bases, and 12 bases stayed unmatched.

The chain employs TRBV6-2 or TRBV6-3 and TRBJ2-7; TRBD2 matches 11 bases. This CDR3 has 15 residues. Germline trimming cut 6 bases from V and 0 bases from J; bases unmatched to any gene: 4. Germline CDR1 reads MNHEY; CDR2 reads SVGEGT. The CDR3 DNA reads TGTGCCAGCAGCACCACTAGCGGGAGCTCCTACGAGCAGTACTTC. It codes for CASSTTSGSSYEQYF.

This clonotype has only a few counts. The V gene is TRBV3-1, the J gene TRBJ2-7, with D perhaps TRBD1 (5 bases). V lost 0 bases to trimming and J lost 2 bases, with 8 bases between them. In germline, CDR1 is LGHDT, CDR2 YNNKEL (reference sequence). The CDR3 loop spans 14 amino acids. The CDR3 is CASSQDRATYEQYF. Here the CDR3 DNA reads TGTGCCAGCAGCCAAGACAGGGCCACCTACGAGCAGTACTTC.

V gene TRBV9 combines with J gene TRBJ2-5; no clear D gene. The CDR3 totals 13 residues. Germline loops: CDR1 SGDLS, CDR2 YYNGEE. Deletions cut 0 bases from V and 0 bases from J, with 3 bases between. The CDR3 reads CASSVVDQETQYF. The CDR3 DNA follows: TGTGCCAGCAGCGTAGTAGACCAAGAGACCCAGTACTTC. The full variable domain, with the rest looked up from reference TRBV9 and TRBJ2-5, is DSGVTQTPKHLITATGQRVTLRCSPRSGDLSVYWYQQSLDQGLQFLIQYYNGEERAKGNILERFSAQQFPDLHSELNLSSLELGDSALYFCASSVVDQETQYFGPGTRLLVL.

The chain's CDR3 is CASSLSGGAGYTF. The CDR3 DNA sequence: TGTGCCAGCAGTTTATCAGGGGGCGCTGGCTACACCTTC. This sequence joins TRBV27 and TRBJ1-2; 7 nucleotides match TRBD1. The CDR3 contains 13 residues. Germline V gene sequence: CDR1 MNHEY, CDR2 SMNVEV (reference sequence). Trimming removed 0 bases from V and 7 bases from J; junction bases left unmatched: 2.

The sample holds a few counts of this clonotype. This chain links TRBV7-2 with TRBJ1-2; perhaps TRBD1 as D (6 bases). The CDR3 spans 19 residues. Germline values: CDR1 SGHTA, CDR2 FQGNSA. V was clipped by 5 bases and J by 7 bases, with 32 bases between them. CDR3 sequence: CASSRNIQGSFVRLSGYTF. CDR3 coding DNA: TGTGCCAGCAGCCGAAACATCCAGGGGAGTTTCGTCAGGCTTAGTGGCTACACCTTC.

The V gene is TRBV3-1, the J gene TRBJ2-1, with D unclear. The CDR3 contains 15 residues. Germline V CDR1 and CDR2: LGHDT, YNNKEL (reference sequence). Trimming pared 1 base from V and 8 bases from J, leaving 15 bases between. CDR3 nucleotides: TGTGCCAGCAGCCAAGGGAGCGTTCTAAAGGATGAGCAGTTCTTC. It is translated as CASSQGSVLKDEQFF.

This clonotype has ten or more counts. V usage is TRBV2 and J usage is TRBJ2-5; tentative D call: TRBD2 (5 bases). This CDR3 is built from 13 residues. Germline loops: CDR1 SNHLY, CDR2 FYNNEI. The germline V and J ends were trimmed by 6 bases and 6 bases, with 14 bases remaining between them. CDR3 nucleotides: TGTGCCAGCAGACCGGACCGGGGTCAGACCCAGTACTTC. Translation: CASRPDRGQTQYF.

This clonotype was picked up many times. V and J are TRBV19 and TRBJ2-1; D is perhaps TRBD2 (6 bases). CDR3 size: 14 residues. V was pared by 6 bases and J by 8 bases, with 17 bases between. CDR1 is LNHDA, CDR2 SQIVND, per germline (reference sequence). The CDR3 loop reads CASRRDFLGHEQFF. The CDR3 nucleotides read TGTGCCAGTAGACGGGACTTCCTTGGCCATGAGCAGTTCTTC.

This clonotype was recorded at least ten times. V and J are TRBV20-1 and TRBJ2-1; 12 nucleotides align to TRBD2. J was trimmed by 2 bases and V by 6 bases; bases with no gene match: 2. The germline V gene has CDR1 DFQATT and CDR2 SNEGSKA (reference sequence). The CDR3 runs 14 residues. The CDR3 DNA reads TGCAGTGCCGGACTAGCGGGAACCTACAATGAGCAGTTCTTC. Protein: CSAGLAGTYNEQFF.

This clonotype was found a few times. This rearrangement joins TRBV6-2 or TRBV6-3 to TRBJ1-6, with D maybe TRBD1 (6 bases). The CDR3 runs 15 residues. Germline loops: CDR1 MNHEY, CDR2 SVGEGT. V lost 0 bases and J lost 7, with 10 bases in between. The CDR3 loop is CASSYSGADNSPLHF. The CDR3 DNA is TGTGCCAGCAGTTACTCGGGGGCCGACAATTCACCCCTCCACTTT.

This clonotype was counted many times. This chain links TRBV7-3 with TRBJ1-6; 7 bases match TRBD1. This CDR3 spans 13 amino acids. V shed 4 bases, J shed 10 bases, and the junction held 4 bases outside the gene matches. Germline CDR1 SGHTA, CDR2 FQGTGA. The chain's CDR3 is CASSSDRDSPLHF. The CDR3 nucleotides read TGTGCCAGCAGCTCAGACAGGGACTCACCCCTCCACTTT.

This clonotype showed up many times. The chain links TRBV19 to TRBJ1-5; perhaps TRBD1 as D (5 bases). With 3 bases removed from V and 6 bases from J, the gap between germline ends came to 15 bases. Germline V lookup: CDR1 LNHDA, CDR2 SQIVND (reference sequence). The CDR3 loop spans 15 amino acids. The CDR3 bases are TGTGCCAGTAGTATGCGGACGGAGGGACGTCAGCCCCAGCATTTT. Translating gives CASSMRTEGRQPQHF.

V is TRBV6-5 and J is TRBJ1-1, with D perhaps TRBD1 (6 bases). Germline lookup yields CDR1 MNHEY and CDR2 SVGAGI. This CDR3 region has 14 residues. The germline V and J ends were trimmed by 6 bases and 3 bases, with 14 bases remaining between them. CDR3: CASRRTEGHTEAFF. CDR3 coding DNA: TGTGCCAGCAGACGGACAGAGGGTCACACTGAAGCTTTCTTT.

This chain connects TRBV2 to TRBJ2-5, with D perhaps TRBD1 (5 bases). V lost 8 bases to trimming and J lost 5 bases, with 15 bases between them. Germline assignment: CDR1 SNHLY and CDR2 FYNNEI. The CDR3 is made up of 13 amino acids. The CDR3 region is CASSDNLGETQYF. In DNA, the CDR3 is TGTGCCAGCTCGGACAACTTGGGGGAGACCCAGTACTTC.

There are many counts of this clonotype. The chain joins TRBV20-1 to TRBJ1-1; D is possibly TRBD1 (6 bases). The CDR3 has 13 residues. Trimming cost V 5 bases and J 0 bases, with 10 bases left between them. Germline CDR1 is DFQATT and CDR2 is SNEGSKA (reference sequence). The CDR3 here is CSAGDNLNTEAFF. The CDR3 coding sequence is TGCAGTGCTGGGGACAATTTGAACACTGAAGCTTTCTTT.

This clonotype came up many times. The chain uses TRBV4-2 and TRBJ1-5; tentative D call: TRBD1 (5 bases). Germline lookup yields CDR1 LGHNA and CDR2 YNFKEQ. There are 16 residues in the CDR3. The V and J ends lost 0 bases and 6 bases respectively, with 15 bases between them. CDR3 sequence reads: CASSQELGRGGQPQHF. The CDR3 DNA reads TGTGCCAGCAGCCAAGAATTAGGGAGGGGAGGTCAGCCCCAGCATTTT.

This chain uses TRBV20-1 with TRBJ2-5, with TRBD2 matching 7 bases. CDR1 and CDR2 (germline): DFQATT, SNEGSKA (reference sequence). CDR3 length equals 15 residues. Germline trimming cut 2 bases from V and 5 bases from J; bases unmatched to any gene: 11. DNA of the CDR3: TGCAGTGCTAGAAGCCCTAGCGGTACAATTGAGACCCAGTACTTC. Translation: CSARSPSGTIETQYF.

The chain joins TRBV11-2 to TRBJ2-1; the match to TRBD1 covers 10 bases. Germline assignment: CDR1 SGHAT and CDR2 FQNNGV. V gave up 1 base and J gave up 5 bases; unmatched junction bases: 2. The CDR3 is made up of 15 amino acids. DNA of the CDR3: TGTGCCAGCAGCTTAGGCGGGACAGGGGACAATGAGCAGTTCTTC. Encoded protein: CASSLGGTGDNEQFF.